Presented here are 26 T cell receptor beta chains from one specimen sequenced in a study of identical twins. TCRdb reprocessed the 5' RACE reads via MiXCR and lists one record per CDR3 protein. The data show some 560,000 distinct CDR3 sequences, 9% to 10% seen once. The data also belong to a second study, concerning yellow fever vaccine responses in identical twins.

Sequencing was done on a sample of PBMCs. These receptors were taken from a woman aged 18-29 years in good health.

The V and J genes are TRBV11-2 and TRBJ2-3; TRBD2 aligns across 12 bases. The J segment lost 5 bases and the V segment lost 1 base, leaving 13 bases of the junction unmatched. Germline lookup yields CDR1 SGHAT and CDR2 FQNNGV. The CDR3 runs to 19 residues. CDR3 coding DNA: TGTGCCAGCAGCTTAGTACCTAGCGGGAGGGCCTTTGGTGTAGATACGCAGTATTTT. This encodes CASSLVPSGRAFGVDTQYF.

J is TRBJ2-7 and V is TRBV3-1; D tentatively fits TRBD1 or TRBD2 (6 bases each). V lost 1 base to trimming and J lost 5 bases, with 12 bases between them. CDR3 length: 14 amino acids. Germline values: CDR1 LGHDT, CDR2 YNNKEL (reference sequence). CDR3 coding DNA: TGTGCCAGCAGCCAAGCGGGGGCTAGTAACGAGCAGTACTTC. Its translation is CASSQAGASNEQYF.

This clonotype was picked up many times. The chain carries TRBV7-2 and TRBJ2-7, with D perhaps matching TRBD1 (6 bases). Trimming removed 3 bases from V and 3 bases from J, with 12 bases in between. There are 14 residues in the CDR3. Germline V CDR1 and CDR2: SGHTA, FQGNSA. This CDR3 is CASSFARGIYEQYF. In nucleotides, the CDR3 is TGTGCCAGCAGCTTTGCCAGGGGAATCTACGAGCAGTACTTC.

This rearrangement joins TRBV12-3 or TRBV12-4 to TRBJ2-3, with 8 bases that match TRBD1. Trimming at V came to 7 bases and at J to 4 bases, leaving 10 bases not matched to a gene. This CDR3 region has 15 residues. CDR3 amino acids: CASINAGTGPDTQYF. The CDR3 nucleotides read TGTGCCAGCATTAACGCAGGGACAGGCCCAGATACGCAGTATTTT.

This clonotype was seen ten or more times. The chain recombines TRBV2 with TRBJ2-3; D possibly uses TRBD1 or TRBD2 (6 bases each). The CDR3 consists of 13 residues. Trimming left V 8 bases short and J 6 bases short, with 15 bases between. The germline V gene has CDR1 SNHLY and CDR2 FYNNEI. CDR3 sequence reads: CASQIRGVDTQYF. The CDR3 region has the DNA TGTGCCAGCCAAATAAGGGGGGTCGATACGCAGTATTTT.

V gene TRBV6-2 or TRBV6-3 combines with J gene TRBJ2-5; D is unclear. The CDR3 contains 15 residues. CDR1 and CDR2 (germline): MNHEY, SVGEGT. Trimming left V 7 bases short and J 2 bases short, with 17 bases between. DNA for the CDR3: TGTGCCAGCAAACCTCAGAAGGTTTCACAAGAGACCCAGTACTTC. Translated, it gives CASKPQKVSQETQYF.

This clonotype was seen many times. The chain combines TRBV10-3 with TRBJ1-6; possibly TRBD1 for D (5 bases). The ends were cut back, 6 bases at V and 7 bases at J, with 16 bases in the middle. Germline lookup yields CDR1 ENHRY and CDR2 SYGVKD. The CDR3 spans 15 residues. The CDR3 DNA is TGTGCCATCAGAGGGGAGAGGGTGCTAAATTCACCCCTCCACTTT. This sequence encodes CAIRGERVLNSPLHF.

This clonotype was found a few times. The genes are TRBV7-6 and TRBJ2-3; D is undetermined. V was clipped by 1 base and J by 4 bases, with 9 bases between them. The CDR3 runs 14 residues. Germline V gene lookup returns CDR1 SGHVS and CDR2 FNYEAQ. The CDR3 nucleotides are TGTGCCAGCAGCTTAGGCAGGCGCCCAGATACGCAGTATTTT. Translating it yields CASSLGRRPDTQYF.

This clonotype has ten or more counts. The V gene is TRBV3-1, the J gene TRBJ1-1, with unresolved D. The CDR3 runs to 13 residues. Germline lookup yields CDR1 LGHDT and CDR2 YNNKEL (reference sequence). V shed 4 bases and J shed 4 bases, with 10 bases lying between them. The CDR3 sequence is CASSLKVGTEAFF. Written as DNA, the CDR3 is TGTGCCAGCAGCCTCAAGGTGGGCACTGAAGCTTTCTTT.

The CDR3 protein is CASSLRAGEETQYF. The CDR3 nucleotides are TGTGCCAGCAGCTTGCGGGCAGGGGAAGAGACCCAGTACTTC. V is TRBV5-6 and J is TRBJ2-5; possibly TRBD1 for D (6 bases). In germline, CDR1 is SGHDT, CDR2 YYEEEE. The V and J ends lost 1 base and 3 bases respectively, with 10 bases between them. This CDR3 region has 14 residues.

The table lists this clonotype with many counts. The rearrangement links TRBV7-9 to TRBJ2-7; 10 bases line up with TRBD1. Losses at the gene ends were 5 bases for V and 6 bases for J; bases not matched to a gene: 13. CDR1 is SEHNR, CDR2 FQNEAQ, per germline (reference sequence). The CDR3 is 16 amino acids. The CDR3 nucleotides read TGTGCCAGCAGCAAAGAGGGACAGGGGCGGTTTTTCGAGCAGTACTTC. Encoded protein: CASSKEGQGRFFEQYF.

The rearrangement links TRBV3-1 to TRBJ2-1, with TRBD1 matching 8 bases. This CDR3 comprises 18 residues. CDR1 is LGHDT, CDR2 YNNKEL, per germline (reference sequence). Unmatched junction bases numbered 10, after V lost 0 bases and J lost 3 bases. The CDR3 nucleotides are TGTGCCAGCAGCCAAGATCAAACCGGGACAGGAAACTACAATGAGCAGTTCTTC. This encodes CASSQDQTGTGNYNEQFF.

There are many counts of this clonotype. The chain employs TRBV5-5 and TRBJ2-1; D is unresolved. Trimming shortened V by 4 bases and J by 2 bases, and 16 bases separated the two germline ends. CDR1 and CDR2 from the germline V gene are SGHKS and YYEKEE (reference sequence). The CDR3 covers 16 residues. Here the CDR3 reads CASSPNWENTYNEQFF. The CDR3 DNA reads as TGTGCCAGCAGCCCGAACTGGGAAAACACCTACAATGAGCAGTTCTTC. The entire variable domain, with the rest obtained from reference TRBV5-5 and TRBJ2-1, is as follows: DAGVTQSPTHLIKTRGQQVTLRCSPISGHKSVSWYQQVLGQGPQFIFQYYEKEERGRGNFPDRFSARQFPNYSSELNVNALLLGDSALYLCASSPNWENTYNEQFFGPGTRLTVL.

This sequence joins TRBV14 and TRBJ1-1; D is possibly TRBD1 (5 bases). CDR3 length equals 18 residues. V was trimmed by 6 bases and J by 5 bases, leaving 28 bases between them. Germline V gene data show CDR1 as SGHDN and CDR2 as FVKESK. CDR3 sequence reads: CASSPGWGTTRRETEAFF. CDR3 in DNA: TGTGCCAGCAGTCCCGGATGGGGCACAACGCGCAGGGAAACTGAAGCTTTCTTT.

This clonotype was counted ten times or more. The chain uses TRBV10-3 and TRBJ1-1, with unresolved D. The CDR3 length is 12 residues. Between the trimmed V and J ends, which lost 1 base and 3 bases, there was a span of 3 bases. Germline V CDR1 and CDR2: ENHRY, SYGVKD. CDR3 in amino acids: CAISEWDTEAFF. In nucleotides, the CDR3 is TGTGCCATCAGTGAGTGGGACACTGAAGCTTTCTTT.

This clonotype occurred a few times. The rearrangement links TRBV20-1 to TRBJ1-5; D remains ambiguous. This CDR3 contains 15 residues. Germline CDR1 reads DFQATT; CDR2 reads SNEGSKA (reference sequence). Trimming cost V 6 bases and J 4 bases, with 19 bases left between them. The CDR3 DNA reads as TGCAGTGCACTGGAAGGGCCGGGAGGAAATCAGCCCCAGCATTTT. Protein product: CSALEGPGGNQPQHF.

This clonotype was counted between two and nine times. An end of the junction differs from the germline gene, which may be a read error. The chain uses TRBV4-1 and TRBJ2-3; D unresolved. The CDR3 contains 17 residues. CDR1 is MGHRA and CDR2 is YSYEKL in the germline V gene. CDR3 sequence (DNA): TGCGCCAGCAACCAAGAATACAGCACCCAAGCCACAGATACGCAGTATTTT. Its protein product is CASNQEYSTQATDTQYF.

The chain uses TRBV6-2 or TRBV6-3 and TRBJ2-7, with D possibly called TRBD1 or TRBD2 (5 bases each). Germline V gene lookup returns CDR1 MNHEY and CDR2 SVGEGT. The CDR3 contains 14 residues. Trimming removed 7 bases from V and 0 bases from J, with 13 bases in between. The CDR3 nucleotides are TGTGCCAGCACCCACGAGGGGAGCTCCTACGAGCAGTACTTC. Protein sequence: CASTHEGSSYEQYF.

This clonotype appeared a few times. CDR3 residues: CASSSEAGELFF. CDR3 coding DNA: TGCGCCAGCAGCTCTGAAGCCGGGGAGCTGTTTTTT. The chain is built from TRBV5-1 and TRBJ2-2; D is undetermined. Germline V gene lookup returns CDR1 SGHRS and CDR2 YFSETQ. This CDR3 is built from 12 residues. The V end was cut by 3 bases, the J end by 6 bases, with 6 bases between.

The chain combines TRBV3-1 with TRBJ1-1; no reliable D call. CDR1 and CDR2 from the germline V gene are LGHDT and YNNKEL (reference sequence). This CDR3 has 15 amino acids. V lost 0 bases, J lost 5 bases, and 13 bases lay in between. The CDR3 protein is CASSQEGLGMTEAFF. The CDR3, as DNA: TGTGCCAGCAGCCAAGAGGGTCTGGGAATGACTGAAGCTTTCTTT. Variable domain in full (rest from reference TRBV3-1 and TRBJ1-1): DTAVSQTPKYLVTQMGNDKSIKCEQNLGHDTMYWYKQDSKKFLKIMFSYNNKELIINETVPNRFSPKSPDKAHLNLHINSLELGDSAVYFCASSQEGLGMTEAFFGQGTRLTVV.

The V call is TRBV10-1, the J call TRBJ2-1; D is ambiguous. This CDR3 spans 17 amino acids. The V end lost 2 bases, the J end lost 4 bases, and 18 bases lay between the germline ends. Germline V CDR1 and CDR2: WNHNN, SYGVQD (reference sequence). The chain's CDR3 is CASSEIPTKDYYNEQFF. For the CDR3, the DNA is TGCGCCAGCAGTGAGATACCTACGAAGGATTATTACAATGAGCAGTTCTTC.

The table lists this clonotype with a few counts. The V call is TRBV25-1, the J call TRBJ1-2; D might be TRBD1 (5 bases). The CDR3 runs 12 residues. Germline V gene sequence: CDR1 MGHDK, CDR2 SYGVNS. The V end was cut by 3 bases, the J end by 6 bases, with 8 bases between. The DNA of the CDR3 is TGTGCCAGCAGTGAGGTGGGACATGGCTACACCTTC. This encodes CASSEVGHGYTF.

This clonotype was seen a few times. The chain uses TRBV7-8 and TRBJ2-1; 9 bases are shared with TRBD2. CDR3 length: 14 amino acids. V was clipped by 3 bases and J by 7 bases; unmatched bases: 4. CDR1 SGHVS and CDR2 FQNEAQ come from the germline V gene. The CDR3 is CASSFLGLANEQFF. Here the CDR3 DNA reads TGTGCCAGCAGCTTCTTGGGACTAGCTAATGAGCAGTTCTTC.

This rearrangement joins TRBV5-1 to TRBJ1-1, with 7 bases identical to TRBD1. Germline V gene lookup returns CDR1 SGHRS and CDR2 YFSETQ. J gave up 4 bases and V 5 bases, and 2 bases lay outside the gene matches. CDR3 length: 12 residues. The CDR3, as DNA: TGCGCCAGCAGGACAGGGAGCACTGAAGCTTTCTTT. Its protein product is CASRTGSTEAFF.

This clonotype has just a few counts. The chain is built from TRBV27 and TRBJ2-5; 7 bases align to TRBD2. Unmatched junction bases numbered 7, after V lost 8 bases and J lost 4 bases. Germline assignment: CDR1 MNHEY and CDR2 SMNVEV (reference sequence). The CDR3 is 13 residues long. This CDR3 reads CASLPAGSETQYF. DNA of the CDR3: TGTGCCAGCCTTCCAGCGGGGTCAGAGACCCAGTACTTC.

In its sample, this clonotype was seen a few times. V usage is TRBV5-1 and J usage is TRBJ2-2; TRBD2 matches 8 bases. Germline CDR1 and CDR2: SGHRS and YFSETQ. V was pared by 2 bases and J by 6 bases, with 3 bases of the junction left unmatched. This CDR3 is built from 14 residues. This chain's CDR3 is CASSFSAGAGELFF. Written as DNA, the CDR3 is TGCGCCAGCAGCTTCTCAGCGGGAGCCGGGGAGCTGTTTTTT.